The 21 T cell receptor beta chains below come from one sample, sequenced in a study of blood T cell repertoires in COVID-19. Repertoires were generated with immunoSEQ multiplex PCR, while TCRdb's copy carries only in-frame clones and drops some. The repertoire holds 200,000 to 250,000 clones, with more than 65% as singletons. The specimen was peripheral blood. These receptors all stem from a man aged 45 to 65 with active or convalescent COVID-19.

This clone was observed a single time. V and J are TRBV10-2 and TRBJ1-2; D gene unclear. V was cut by 7 bases and J by 2 bases, with 11 bases left in between. This CDR3 has 13 residues. Germline V CDR1 and CDR2: WSHSY, SAAADI. The DNA for the CDR3 is TGCGCCAGCAAATTGGCCCCAAACTATGGCTACACCTTC. Protein: CASKLAPNYGYTF.

This chain joins TRBV6-5 and TRBJ1-1; no definite D call. Germline V CDR1 and CDR2: MNHEY, SVGAGI. Trimming took off 2 bases at V and 7 bases at J, with 8 bases between the two ends. This CDR3 contains 12 residues. In DNA, the CDR3 is TGTGCCAGCAGTTACGGGAGTGATGAAGCTTTCTTT. Translated: CASSYGSDEAFF.

V and J are TRBV5-4 and TRBJ2-5, with D possibly TRBD1 on 8 matching bases. Germline CDR1 reads SGHNT; CDR2 reads YYREEE (reference sequence). CDR3 size: 15 residues. The V end lost 3 bases, the J end lost 4 bases, and 16 bases lay between the germline ends. CDR3 residues: CASSWGGQDVETQYF. The CDR3 DNA sequence: TGTGCCAGCAGCTGGGGGGGACAGGACGTAGAGACCCAGTACTTC.

The chain links TRBV6-5 to TRBJ2-2; a weak D match, TRBD1 (5 bases). This CDR3 comprises 15 residues. Trimming took 6 bases from V and 3 from J, leaving 14 bases between them. Germline V gene sequence: CDR1 MNHEY, CDR2 SVGAGI. The CDR3 here is CASSPRQGHTGELFF. For the CDR3, the DNA is TGTGCCAGCAGCCCCAGGCAGGGTCACACCGGGGAGCTGTTTTTT.

The J gene is TRBJ1-5, the V gene TRBV3-1 (or the pseudogene TRBV3-2); possible D gene TRBD1, 5 bases. V was clipped by 0 bases and J by 2 bases, with 5 bases between them. The V gene's germline CDR1 is LGHDT and CDR2 YNNKEL (reference sequence). The CDR3 is 14 amino acids. The CDR3 protein is CASSQDRGNQPQHF. In DNA form, the CDR3 reads TGTGCCAGCAGCCAAGACAGGGGCAATCAGCCCCAGCATTTT.

The rearrangement uses TRBV21-1 and TRBJ1-4. TRBV21-1 is designated a pseudogene. CDR3 length: 11 amino acids. The CDR3 spells CASNLGLPLFF. DNA of the CDR3: TGTGCCAGCAACCTGGGACTGCCGCTGTTTTTT.

CDR3 loop: CASSRGGVSNQPQHF. DNA of the CDR3: TGTGCCAGCAGTAGAGGGGGCGTCAGCAATCAGCCCCAGCATTTT. The rearrangement uses TRBV27 and TRBJ1-5; 7 nucleotides agree with TRBD1. Per the germline V gene, CDR1 is MNHEY and CDR2 is SMNVEV (reference sequence). V lost 5 bases, J lost 1 base, and 5 bases stayed unmatched. This CDR3 comprises 15 residues.

This clone appeared many times. V and J are TRBV4-2 and TRBJ1-2; 10 bases line up with TRBD1. CDR3 length: 15 amino acids. The V gene's germline CDR1 is LGHNA and CDR2 YNFKEQ. J lost 4 bases, V lost 4 bases, and 6 bases had no gene match. Here the CDR3 reads CASSRGTGDLYGYTF. DNA for the CDR3: TGTGCCAGCAGCCGGGGGACAGGGGATCTCTATGGCTACACCTTC.

CDR3 protein: CASSYRDRAHQPQHF. In nucleotides, the CDR3 is TGTGCCAGCAGTTACCGGGACAGGGCCCATCAGCCCCAGCATTTT. The rearrangement joins TRBV6-2 or TRBV6-3 to TRBJ1-5; TRBD1 aligns across 9 bases. Germline V lookup: CDR1 MNHEY, CDR2 SVGEGT. This CDR3 is 15 amino acids long. Trimming removed 2 bases from V and 5 bases from J; junction bases left unmatched: 4.

The V and J genes are TRBV10-1 and TRBJ1-6; D is ambiguous. The CDR3 sequence is 13 residues long. Trimming took off 6 bases at V and 14 bases at J, with 17 bases between the two ends. Germline V gene sequence: CDR1 WNHNN, CDR2 SYGVQD (reference sequence). The CDR3 nucleotides are TGCGCCAGCAGACACACCGAGGTCGGGGCCCTCCACTTT. This codes for CASRHTEVGALHF.

The V and J genes are TRBV7-7 and TRBJ2-6; 8 bases are shared with TRBD1. J was trimmed by 2 bases and V by 5 bases; bases with no gene match: 5. This CDR3 region has 16 residues. Germline CDR1 and CDR2: SSHAT and FNYEAQ (reference sequence). DNA for the CDR3: TGTGCCAGCAGCCCAGAGACAGGGGCTGGGGCCAACGTCCTGACTTTC. Its translation: CASSPETGAGANVLTF.

CDR3 sequence reads: CASSLEGGGYNEQFF. DNA for the CDR3: TGTGCCAGCAGTTTAGAGGGGGGGGGATACAATGAGCAGTTCTTC. The chain combines TRBV27 with TRBJ2-1, with a possible D match to TRBD2 (7 bases). Trimming pared 2 bases from V and 4 bases from J, leaving 12 bases between. CDR3 length: 15 residues. Germline values: CDR1 MNHEY, CDR2 SMNVEV (reference sequence).

The chain uses TRBV4-3 and TRBJ2-1; 13 bases are a match to TRBD2. J was trimmed by 7 bases and V by 0 bases; bases with no gene match: 6. From germline, CDR1 is LGHNA and CDR2 YSLEER. The CDR3 consists of 17 residues. The DNA of the CDR3 is TGCGCCAGCAGCCAAGATACAAGACTAGCGGGAGGTAATGAGCAGTTCTTC. Protein product: CASSQDTRLAGGNEQFF.

This sequence joins TRBV28 and TRBJ1-5; D not resolved. CDR1 MDHEN and CDR2 SYDVKM come from the germline V gene. This CDR3 is built from 13 residues. V shed 4 bases and J shed 0 bases, with 4 bases lying between them. The CDR3 bases are TGTGCCAGCAGTTGGCTTAGCAATCAGCCCCAGCATTTT. This translates into CASSWLSNQPQHF.

V gene TRBV14 combines with J gene TRBJ2-1; 8 bases are shared with TRBD2. Germline V gives CDR1 SGHDN, CDR2 FVKESK. This CDR3 spans 17 amino acids. V trimming: 1 base; J trimming: 7 bases; junction bases outside the gene matches: 12. The CDR3: CASSQASSGRLNNEQFF. The DNA for the CDR3 is TGTGCCAGCAGCCAAGCCTCAAGCGGGAGATTAAATAATGAGCAGTTCTTC.

The chain uses TRBV7-3 and TRBJ1-5, with D possibly being TRBD1 (5 bases). The CDR3 loop spans 19 amino acids. V lost 5 bases and J lost 3, with 26 bases in between. CDR1 SGHTA and CDR2 FQGTGA come from the germline V gene. CDR3 sequence (DNA): TGTGCCAGCAGCCCGAAGACTTATGACGACAGAGATTACAATCAGCCCCAGCATTTT. It translates to CASSPKTYDDRDYNQPQHF.

V and J are TRBV18 and TRBJ2-6; the match to TRBD1 covers 7 bases. With 3 bases clipped from V and 0 bases from J, the junction kept 8 bases outside the gene matches. Per germline, CDR1 KGHSH and CDR2 LQKENI. This CDR3 is built from 18 residues. CDR3 nucleotides: TGTGCCAGCTCACCCCGGGACAGATCCTTCTCTGGGGCCAACGTCCTGACTTTC. Its protein product is CASSPRDRSFSGANVLTF.

This clone was seen a handful of times. The rearrangement joins TRBV5-1 to TRBJ2-7; 7 bases are a match to TRBD1. The length of the CDR3 is 13 residues. Germline V gene data show CDR1 as SGHRS and CDR2 as YFSETQ. V shed 3 bases and J 5 bases; nucleotides not matched to a gene: 5. The CDR3 reads CASSYSTGDEQYF. The DNA for the CDR3 is TGCGCCAGCAGCTACTCCACAGGGGACGAGCAGTACTTC. The variable domain in full, completed from reference TRBV5-1 and TRBJ2-7, reads KAGVTQTPRYLIKTRGQQVTLSCSPISGHRSVSWYQQTPGQGLQFLFEYFSETQRNKGNFPGRFSGRQFSNSRSEMNVSTLELGDSALYLCASSYSTGDEQYFGPGTRLTVT.

The gene calls are TRBV4-3 and TRBJ2-2, with 8 bases matching TRBD1. The germline CDR1 and CDR2 sequences are LGHNA and YSLEER. Trimming at V came to 3 bases and at J to 5 bases, leaving 8 bases not matched to a gene. The CDR3 is made up of 16 amino acids. The CDR3 coding sequence is TGCGCCAGCAGCCAGGGCAGGGGGCTCGATACCGGGGAGCTGTTTTTT. Translation: CASSQGRGLDTGELFF.

The CDR3 region has the DNA TGTGCCAGTAGTATAGGCCAGGGGAACACCGGGGAGCTGTTTTTT. Its translation: CASSIGQGNTGELFF. The chain has TRBV19 and TRBJ2-2; tentative D call: TRBD1 (5 bases). Between the trimmed V and J ends, which lost 1 base and 1 base, there was a span of 7 bases. The CDR3 spans 15 residues. Germline V gene lookup returns CDR1 LNHDA and CDR2 SQIVND (reference sequence).

The DNA of the CDR3 is TGTGCCAGCAGCCCACTAGCGGGGGGCCGGTGGGAGACCCAGTACTTC. This encodes CASSPLAGGRWETQYF. This chain uses TRBV7-9 with TRBJ2-5; 12 nucleotides line up with TRBD2. J gave up 5 bases and V 5 bases, and 9 bases lay outside the gene matches. The CDR3 extends over 16 amino acids. Germline V gives CDR1 SEHNR, CDR2 FQNEAQ (reference sequence).